Below, 21 T cell receptor beta chains from the same sample are listed, as sequenced in a study of cytomegalovirus exposure and HLA in healthy donors (dated by TCRdb to about 2017). Library generation was performed with the immunoSEQ multiplex PCR assay. For the multiplex PCR, a mixture combining 60 forward primers for TCR Vbeta segments and 13 reverse primers for TCR Jbeta segments was used. TCRdb stores this immuneACCESS table with in-frame sequences only. Part of the clones is absent; in the studies checked, under half of the shortfall reflects unresolved V genes, and no reason is known for the rest. The sample includes roughly 99,000 clones, with roughly 76% observed a single time. Clones ranked in the top ten supply roughly 2% of the sample. The sequencing input was PBMCs. These receptors were collected from a man in his late teens or twenties in good health and CMV-seronegative.

This clone has just a few counts. The V call is TRBV5-6, the J call TRBJ1-2, with a tentative D call TRBD1 (5 bases). Germline V CDR1 and CDR2: SGHDT, YYEEEE. The CDR3 covers 15 residues. The germline V and J ends were trimmed by 2 bases and 1 base, with 12 bases remaining between them. CDR3 bases: TGTGCCAGCAGCTTAGACAGAATTTATAACTATGGCTACACCTTC. Its translation: CASSLDRIYNYGYTF.

The J gene is TRBJ1-1, the V gene TRBV6-5; 9 positions match TRBD1. Germline assignment: CDR1 MNHEY and CDR2 SVGAGI. After removal of 2 bases from V and 5 bases from J, the junction contained 6 bases not matched to a gene. This CDR3 has 15 amino acids. Here the CDR3 DNA reads TGTGCCAGCAGTTACCGTCCCGGGACAGGGACTGAAGCTTTCTTT. It translates to CASSYRPGTGTEAFF.

The chain uses TRBV13 and TRBJ1-3; 7 bases align to TRBD1. CDR3 length: 17 residues. Unmatched junction bases numbered 10, after V lost 5 bases and J lost 0 bases. In germline, CDR1 is PRHDT, CDR2 FYEKMQ (reference sequence). This CDR3 is CASSLVRGPSSGNTIYF. CDR3 in DNA: TGTGCCAGCAGCCTGGTGAGGGGGCCAAGCTCTGGAAACACCATATATTTT.

This chain joins TRBV5-5 and TRBJ2-7; 11 bases map to TRBD1. V trimming: 4 bases; J trimming: 2 bases; junction bases outside the gene matches: 5. This CDR3 is 15 amino acids long. Germline loops: CDR1 SGHKS, CDR2 YYEKEE (reference sequence). The CDR3 region is CASSRGTGGPYEQYF. The CDR3 nucleotides are TGTGCCAGCAGCAGGGGGACAGGGGGGCCCTACGAGCAGTACTTC.

The V call is TRBV9, the J call TRBJ2-2; D perhaps matches TRBD1 (6 bases). Germline CDR1 reads SGDLS; CDR2 reads YYNGEE. Trimming left V 6 bases short and J 1 base short, with 10 bases between. The CDR3 has 14 residues. The CDR3 is CASNPGQNTGELFF. CDR3 in DNA: TGTGCCAGCAACCCGGGACAGAACACCGGGGAGCTGTTTTTT.

This chain uses TRBV20-1 with TRBJ2-7; no clear D gene. This CDR3 spans 11 amino acids. The germline V gene encodes CDR1 DFQATT and CDR2 SNEGSKA (reference sequence). Trimming pared 6 bases from V and 3 bases from J, leaving 9 bases between. CDR3 coding DNA: TGCAGTGCGAGACGAGGCTACGAGCAGTACTTC. Protein product: CSARRGYEQYF.

The J gene is TRBJ1-2, the V gene TRBV7-9; no clear D. The germline gives CDR1 SEHNR, CDR2 FQNEAQ (reference sequence). This CDR3 spans 14 amino acids. V gave up 5 bases and J gave up 4 bases, with 14 bases separating them. The CDR3 spells CASSQMRDRYGYTF. The CDR3, as DNA: TGTGCCAGCAGCCAAATGCGGGATCGCTATGGCTACACCTTC.

The V and J genes are TRBV10-3 and TRBJ2-3; 11 nucleotides line up with TRBD2. Trimming removed 2 bases from V and 2 bases from J; junction bases left unmatched: 12. This CDR3 contains 19 residues. CDR1 and CDR2 from the germline V gene are ENHRY and SYGVKD. The CDR3: CAISEDKLTSGGLTDTQYF. The DNA of the CDR3 is TGTGCCATCAGTGAGGACAAACTCACTAGCGGGGGCCTCACAGATACGCAGTATTTT.

In this sample, this clone turned up once. The chain uses TRBV6-5 and TRBJ2-7; a weak D match, TRBD2 (5 bases). CDR3 length equals 15 residues. V was cut by 4 bases and J by 2 bases, with 15 bases left in between. CDR1 is MNHEY, CDR2 SVGAGI, per germline. For the CDR3, the DNA is TGTGCCAGCAGTTTGGTAGGTGGAGGACCCTACGAGCAGTACTTC. Translated: CASSLVGGGPYEQYF.

The chain links TRBV2 to TRBJ1-3, with a weak D call TRBD1 (6 bases). Deletions cut 8 bases from V and 0 bases from J, with 14 bases between. Germline values: CDR1 SNHLY, CDR2 FYNNEI. The CDR3 is 15 amino acids. The CDR3 bases are TGTGCCAGCGGGGGCAGCGCTAGCTCTGGAAACACCATATATTTT. Amino acid sequence: CASGGSASSGNTIYF. The complete variable domain, with remaining parts taken from reference TRBV2 and TRBJ1-3, reads EPEVTQTPSHQVTQMGQEVILRCVPISNHLYFYWYRQILGQKVEFLVSFYNNEISEKSEIFDDQFSVERPDGSNFTLKIRSTKLEDSAMYFCASGGSASSGNTIYFGEGSWLTVV.

V and J are TRBV5-1 and TRBJ1-2, with unresolved D. The V end lost 0 bases, the J end lost 2 bases, and 8 bases lay between the germline ends. This CDR3 region has 14 residues. Germline CDR1 and CDR2: SGHRS and YFSETQ. The CDR3 protein is CASSLDPGNYGYTF. The CDR3 coding sequence is TGCGCCAGCAGCTTGGATCCGGGGAACTATGGCTACACCTTC.

This chain joins TRBV7-2 and TRBJ2-1; 7 bases align to TRBD1. Unmatched junction bases numbered 12, after V lost 4 bases and J lost 9 bases. CDR1 SGHTA and CDR2 FQGNSA come from the germline V gene. The CDR3 extends over 15 amino acids. The CDR3 here is CASSSGTAVGGEQFF. As DNA, the CDR3 is TGTGCCAGCAGCTCAGGGACAGCCGTGGGTGGTGAGCAGTTCTTC.

This chain links TRBV29-1 with TRBJ1-4; TRBD1 aligns across 10 bases. The V gene's germline CDR1 is SQVTM and CDR2 ANQGSEA. This CDR3 region has 18 residues. V gave up 0 bases and J gave up 7 bases; unmatched junction bases: 14. The CDR3 here is CSVEDNRDRGPIGEKLFF. CDR3 in DNA: TGCAGCGTTGAAGATAACCGGGACAGGGGTCCGATTGGTGAAAAACTGTTTTTT.

The gene calls are TRBV9 and TRBJ2-2, with 10 bases that match TRBD2. Germline V gene lookup returns CDR1 SGDLS and CDR2 YYNGEE. This CDR3 region has 17 residues. The V gene end was trimmed by 1 base and the J gene end by 5 bases; junction bases not matched to a gene: 8. The CDR3 bases are TGTGCCAGCAGCGTAACAGGAGCGGGGGGGCGGACCGGGGAGCTGTTTTTT. This sequence encodes CASSVTGAGGRTGELFF.

V gene TRBV27 combines with J gene TRBJ2-5, with TRBD1 matching over 9 bases. Germline CDR1 reads MNHEY; CDR2 reads SMNVEV (reference sequence). The CDR3 sequence is 14 residues long. The J segment lost 5 bases and the V segment lost 7 bases, leaving 8 bases of the junction unmatched. For the CDR3, the DNA is TGTGCCAGCACCTGGACAGGGGTACAGGAGACCCAGTACTTC. It translates to CASTWTGVQETQYF.

In this sample, this clone turned up a few times. This sequence joins TRBV18 and TRBJ1-1; D is undetermined. Trimming cost V 6 bases and J 4 bases, with 15 bases left between them. The germline CDR1 and CDR2 sequences are KGHSH and LQKENI. The CDR3 consists of 14 residues. The CDR3 DNA reads TGTGCCAGCTCCCCTTTGTCCCCGGGCACTGAAGCTTTCTTT. Protein sequence: CASSPLSPGTEAFF.

The V gene is TRBV29-1, the J gene TRBJ2-2, with D perhaps TRBD1 (7 bases). With 5 bases removed from V and 5 bases from J, the gap between germline ends came to 12 bases. Germline CDR1 and CDR2: SQVTM and ANQGSEA. The CDR3 is made up of 13 amino acids. CDR3 residues: CSVLTGRTGELFF. The CDR3 bases are TGCAGCGTTCTGACAGGGAGGACCGGGGAGCTGTTTTTT.

This chain links TRBV5-5 with TRBJ1-5; no firm D call. The V and J ends lost 1 base and 9 bases respectively, with 17 bases between them. The CDR3 contains 15 residues. Germline V gene data show CDR1 as SGHKS and CDR2 as YYEKEE (reference sequence). This chain's CDR3 is CASSLNAYAFSPQHF. The CDR3 region has the DNA TGTGCCAGCAGCTTGAATGCGTACGCATTCTCGCCCCAGCATTTT.

This clone was seen repeatedly, ten times or more. J is TRBJ2-1 and V is TRBV6-5; 12 bases are shared with TRBD2. The CDR3 extends over 15 amino acids. V was pared by 5 bases and J by 6 bases, with 5 bases of the junction left unmatched. Per the germline V gene, CDR1 is MNHEY and CDR2 is SVGAGI. The CDR3 region is CASSQTSGGPNEQFF. DNA for the CDR3: TGTGCCAGCAGTCAGACTAGCGGGGGCCCCAATGAGCAGTTCTTC.

This sequence joins TRBV7-8 and TRBJ1-2; D gene unclear. The CDR3 extends over 15 amino acids. The germline V gene has CDR1 SGHVS and CDR2 FQNEAQ. Trimming removed 5 bases at V and 0 bases at J, with 13 bases between. The CDR3 here is CASSRRDGANYGYTF. The CDR3 DNA sequence: TGTGCCAGCAGCCGGCGTGACGGAGCTAACTATGGCTACACCTTC.

Remarks on this clone: An end of the junction differs from the germline gene, which may be a read error. The chain has TRBV6-5 and TRBJ1-2, with a tentative D call TRBD1 (6 bases). This CDR3 has 15 amino acids. In germline, CDR1 is MNHEY, CDR2 SVGAGI. The CDR3 coding sequence is TGTGCCAGCACTGAGGTCGCGGGGGCTAACTATGGCTACCCCTTC. It yields the protein CASTEVAGANYGYPF.